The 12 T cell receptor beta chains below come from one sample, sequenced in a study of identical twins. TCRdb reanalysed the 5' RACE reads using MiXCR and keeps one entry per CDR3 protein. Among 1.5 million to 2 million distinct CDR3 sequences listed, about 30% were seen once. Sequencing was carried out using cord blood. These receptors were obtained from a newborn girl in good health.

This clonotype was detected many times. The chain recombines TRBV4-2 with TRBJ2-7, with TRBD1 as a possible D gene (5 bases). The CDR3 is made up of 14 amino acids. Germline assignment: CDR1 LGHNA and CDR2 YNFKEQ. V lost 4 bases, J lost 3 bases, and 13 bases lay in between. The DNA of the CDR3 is TGTGCCAGCAGCCCACAAGGGGCAAACTACGAGCAGTACTTC. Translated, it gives CASSPQGANYEQYF.

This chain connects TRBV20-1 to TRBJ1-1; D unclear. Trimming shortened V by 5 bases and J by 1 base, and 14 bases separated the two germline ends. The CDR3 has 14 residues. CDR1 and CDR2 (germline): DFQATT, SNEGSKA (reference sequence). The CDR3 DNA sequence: TGCAGTGCTGGGGTGGCAGGTCGGAACACTGAAGCTTTCTTT. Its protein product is CSAGVAGRNTEAFF.

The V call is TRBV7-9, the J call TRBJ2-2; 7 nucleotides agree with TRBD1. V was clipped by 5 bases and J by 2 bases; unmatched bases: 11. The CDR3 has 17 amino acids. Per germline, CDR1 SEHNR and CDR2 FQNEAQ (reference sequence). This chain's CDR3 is CASSAIKGQINTGELFF. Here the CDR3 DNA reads TGTGCCAGCAGCGCGATCAAGGGACAGATCAACACCGGGGAGCTGTTTTTT.

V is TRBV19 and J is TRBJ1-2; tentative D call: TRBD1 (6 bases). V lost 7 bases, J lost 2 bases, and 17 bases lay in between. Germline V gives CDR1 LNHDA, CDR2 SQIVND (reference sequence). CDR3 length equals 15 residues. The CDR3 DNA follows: TGTGCCAGTACCCCCGGGGGCCGTGCGAACTATGGCTACACCTTC. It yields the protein CASTPGGRANYGYTF.

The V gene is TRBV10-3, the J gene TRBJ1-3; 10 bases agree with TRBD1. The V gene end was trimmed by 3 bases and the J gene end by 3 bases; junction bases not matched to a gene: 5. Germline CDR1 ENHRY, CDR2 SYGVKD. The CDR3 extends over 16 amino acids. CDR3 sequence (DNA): TGTGCCATCAGTGATTCCGACAGGGGGCTTGGAAACACCATATATTTT. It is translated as CAISDSDRGLGNTIYF.

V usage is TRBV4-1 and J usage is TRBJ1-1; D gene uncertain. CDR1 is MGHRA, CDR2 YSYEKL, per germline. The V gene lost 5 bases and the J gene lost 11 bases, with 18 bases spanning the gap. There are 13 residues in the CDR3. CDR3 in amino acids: CASSGGTVDGAFF. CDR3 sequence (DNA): TGCGCCAGCAGCGGAGGTACCGTGGATGGGGCTTTCTTT.

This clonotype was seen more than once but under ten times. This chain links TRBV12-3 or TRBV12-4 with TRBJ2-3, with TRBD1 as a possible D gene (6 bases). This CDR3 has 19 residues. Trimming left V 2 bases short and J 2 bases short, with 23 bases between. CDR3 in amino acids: CASSLSGRGLVIPTDTQYF. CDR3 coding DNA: TGTGCCAGCAGTTTATCGGGCAGGGGCTTGGTCATTCCCACAGATACGCAGTATTTT.

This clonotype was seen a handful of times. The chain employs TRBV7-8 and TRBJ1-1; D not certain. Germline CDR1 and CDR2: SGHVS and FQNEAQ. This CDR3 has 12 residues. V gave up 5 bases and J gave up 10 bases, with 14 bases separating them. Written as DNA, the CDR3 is TGTGCCAGCAGCCCTAACTCACGGACAGCTTTCTTT. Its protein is CASSPNSRTAFF.

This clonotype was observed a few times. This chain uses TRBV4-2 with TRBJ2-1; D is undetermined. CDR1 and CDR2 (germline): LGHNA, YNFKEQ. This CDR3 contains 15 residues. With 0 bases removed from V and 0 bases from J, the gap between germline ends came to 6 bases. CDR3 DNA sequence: TGTGCCAGCAGCCAAGAAAAGTACTCCTACAATGAGCAGTTCTTC. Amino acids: CASSQEKYSYNEQFF.

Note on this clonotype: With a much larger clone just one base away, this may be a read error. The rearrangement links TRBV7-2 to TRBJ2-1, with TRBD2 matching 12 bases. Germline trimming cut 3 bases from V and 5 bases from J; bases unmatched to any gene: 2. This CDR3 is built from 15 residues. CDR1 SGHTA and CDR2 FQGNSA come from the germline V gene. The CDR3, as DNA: TGTGCCAGCAGCTTCGGACTAGCGGGGAACAATGAGCAGTTCTTC. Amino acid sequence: CASSFGLAGNNEQFF.

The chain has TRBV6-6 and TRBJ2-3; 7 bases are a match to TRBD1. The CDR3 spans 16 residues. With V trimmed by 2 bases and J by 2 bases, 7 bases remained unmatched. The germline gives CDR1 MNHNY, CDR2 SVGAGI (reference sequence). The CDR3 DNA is TGTGCCAGCAGTTACCCCTGGACAGGCTTCACAGATACGCAGTATTTT. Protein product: CASSYPWTGFTDTQYF.

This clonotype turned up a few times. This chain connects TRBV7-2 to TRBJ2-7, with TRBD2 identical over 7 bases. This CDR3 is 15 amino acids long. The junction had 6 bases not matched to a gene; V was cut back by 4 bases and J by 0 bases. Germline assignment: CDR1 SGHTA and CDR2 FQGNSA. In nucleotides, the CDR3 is TGTGCCAGCAGCTGGTCCGGGACTACCTCCTACGAGCAGTACTTC. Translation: CASSWSGTTSYEQYF.